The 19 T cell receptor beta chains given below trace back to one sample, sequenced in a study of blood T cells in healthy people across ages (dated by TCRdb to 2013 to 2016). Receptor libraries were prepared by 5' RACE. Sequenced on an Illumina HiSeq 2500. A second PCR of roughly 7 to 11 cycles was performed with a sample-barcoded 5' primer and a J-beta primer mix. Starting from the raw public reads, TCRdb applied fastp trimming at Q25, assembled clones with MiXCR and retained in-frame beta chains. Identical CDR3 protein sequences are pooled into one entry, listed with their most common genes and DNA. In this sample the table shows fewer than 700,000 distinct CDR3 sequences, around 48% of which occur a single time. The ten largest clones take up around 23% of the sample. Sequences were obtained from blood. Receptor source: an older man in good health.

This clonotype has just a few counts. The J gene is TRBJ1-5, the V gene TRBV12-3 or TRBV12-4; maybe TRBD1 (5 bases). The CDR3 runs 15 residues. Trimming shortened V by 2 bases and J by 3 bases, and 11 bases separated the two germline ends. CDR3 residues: CASSLSGGNNQPQHF. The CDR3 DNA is TGTGCCAGCAGTTTATCGGGGGGAAACAATCAGCCCCAGCATTTT.

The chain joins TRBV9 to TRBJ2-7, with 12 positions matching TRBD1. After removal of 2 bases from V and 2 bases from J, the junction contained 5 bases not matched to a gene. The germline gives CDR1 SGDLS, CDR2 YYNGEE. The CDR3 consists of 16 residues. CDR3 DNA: TGTGCCAGCAGCGTTGCCGGGACAGGGGGCACCTACGAGCAGTACTTC. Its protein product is CASSVAGTGGTYEQYF.

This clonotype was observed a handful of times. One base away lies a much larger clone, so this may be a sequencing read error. The CDR3 region has the DNA TGTGCCAGCAGTTACGGGACTAGCGGGAGTCTCTCCTACAATGAGCAGTACTTC. It specifies CASSYGTSGSLSYNEQYF. J is TRBJ2-1 and V is TRBV6-5; 14 positions agree with TRBD2. Matching the DNA end better, TRBJ2-7 makes the J call doubtful. The germline gives CDR1 MNHEY, CDR2 SVGAGI. The CDR3 loop spans 18 amino acids.

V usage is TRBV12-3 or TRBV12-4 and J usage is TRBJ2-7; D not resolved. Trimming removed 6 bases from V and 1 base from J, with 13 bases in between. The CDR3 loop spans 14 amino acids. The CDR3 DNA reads TGTGCCAGCAGCACTGGACGGTGGTCCTACGAGCAGTACTTC. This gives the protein CASSTGRWSYEQYF.

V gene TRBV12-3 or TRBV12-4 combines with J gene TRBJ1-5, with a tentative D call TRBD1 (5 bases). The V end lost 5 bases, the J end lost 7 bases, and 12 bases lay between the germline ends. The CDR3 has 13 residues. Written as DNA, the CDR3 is TGTGCCAGCAGTCTTAGTCGGGGCCAGCCCCAGCATTTT. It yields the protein CASSLSRGQPQHF.

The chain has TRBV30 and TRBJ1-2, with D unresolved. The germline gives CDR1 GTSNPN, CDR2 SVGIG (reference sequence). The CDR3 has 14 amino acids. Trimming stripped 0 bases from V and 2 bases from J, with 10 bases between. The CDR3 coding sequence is TGTGCCTGGAGTGTATGGGGAACCAACTATGGCTACACCTTC. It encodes CAWSVWGTNYGYTF.

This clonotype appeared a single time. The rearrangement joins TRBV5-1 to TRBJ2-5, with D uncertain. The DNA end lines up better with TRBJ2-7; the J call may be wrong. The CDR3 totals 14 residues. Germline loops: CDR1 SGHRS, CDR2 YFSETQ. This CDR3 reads CASSLHFSAGEQYF. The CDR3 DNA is TGCGCCAGCAGCTTGCACTTCTCAGCAGGCGAGCAGTACTTC.

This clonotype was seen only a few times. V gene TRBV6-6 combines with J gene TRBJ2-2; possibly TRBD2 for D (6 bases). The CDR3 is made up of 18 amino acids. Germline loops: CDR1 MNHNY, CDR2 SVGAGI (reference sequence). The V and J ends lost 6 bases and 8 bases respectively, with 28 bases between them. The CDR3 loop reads CASSRPARDWLISGELFF. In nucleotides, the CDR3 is TGTGCCAGCAGCAGGCCCGCCCGGGACTGGCTGATTAGTGGGGAGCTGTTTTTT.

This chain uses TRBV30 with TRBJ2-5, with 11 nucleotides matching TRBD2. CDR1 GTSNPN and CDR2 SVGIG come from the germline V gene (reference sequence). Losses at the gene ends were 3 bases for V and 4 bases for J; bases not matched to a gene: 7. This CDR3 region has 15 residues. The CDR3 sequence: CAWRELGLAGETQYF. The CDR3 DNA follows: TGTGCCTGGAGGGAACTAGGACTAGCGGGAGAGACCCAGTACTTC.

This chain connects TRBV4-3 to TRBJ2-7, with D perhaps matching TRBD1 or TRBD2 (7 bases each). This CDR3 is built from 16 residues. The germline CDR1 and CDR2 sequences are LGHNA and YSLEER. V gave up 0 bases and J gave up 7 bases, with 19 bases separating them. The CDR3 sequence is CASSQDRHRGGGEQYF. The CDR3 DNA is TGCGCCAGCAGCCAAGATCGGCACAGGGGAGGGGGTGAGCAGTACTTC.

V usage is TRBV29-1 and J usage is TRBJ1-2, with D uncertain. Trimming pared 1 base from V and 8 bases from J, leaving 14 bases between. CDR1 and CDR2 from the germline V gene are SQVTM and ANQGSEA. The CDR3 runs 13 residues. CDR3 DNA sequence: TGCAGCGTTGAAGGGGTAGGGAGGCTCGGCTACACCTTC. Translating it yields CSVEGVGRLGYTF.

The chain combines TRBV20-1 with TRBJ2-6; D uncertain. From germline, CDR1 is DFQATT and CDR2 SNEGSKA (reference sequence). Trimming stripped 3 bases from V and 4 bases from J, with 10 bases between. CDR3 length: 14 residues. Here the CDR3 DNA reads TGCAGTGCTAGTGAAGGAGACGGGGCCAACGTCCTGACTTTC. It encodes CSASEGDGANVLTF.

CDR3 DNA: TGCAGTGCTAGAGACCCGGACTTGGGGACCCAGTACTTC. Its protein product is CSARDPDLGTQYF. V gene TRBV20-1 combines with J gene TRBJ2-5; possible D gene TRBD2, 5 bases. There are 13 residues in the CDR3. V shed 0 bases and J shed 7 bases, with 12 bases lying between them. Germline CDR1 is DFQATT and CDR2 is SNEGSKA (reference sequence).

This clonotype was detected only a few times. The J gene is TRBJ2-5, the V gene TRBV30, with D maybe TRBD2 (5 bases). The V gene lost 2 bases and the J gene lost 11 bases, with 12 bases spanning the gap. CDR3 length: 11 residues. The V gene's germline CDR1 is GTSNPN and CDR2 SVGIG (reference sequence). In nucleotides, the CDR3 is TGTGCCTGGAGTCCACTAGAAGGGCAGTACTTC. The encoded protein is CAWSPLEGQYF.

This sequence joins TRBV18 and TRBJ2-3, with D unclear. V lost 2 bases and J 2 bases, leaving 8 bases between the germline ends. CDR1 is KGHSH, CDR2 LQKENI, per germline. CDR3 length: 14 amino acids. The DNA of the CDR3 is TGTGCCAGCTCACCAGGGCCGTACACAGATACGCAGTATTTT. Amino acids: CASSPGPYTDTQYF.

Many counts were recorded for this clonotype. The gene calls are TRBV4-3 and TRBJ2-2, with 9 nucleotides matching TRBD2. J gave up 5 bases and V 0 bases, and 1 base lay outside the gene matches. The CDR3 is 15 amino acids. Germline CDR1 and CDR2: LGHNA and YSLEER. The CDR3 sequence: CASSQEAGGTGELFF. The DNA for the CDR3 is TGCGCCAGCAGCCAAGAGGCGGGAGGGACCGGGGAGCTGTTTTTT.

In DNA, the CDR3 is TGTGCCAGCAGCAAATATAGCACTGAAGCTTTCTTT. Amino acids: CASSKYSTEAFF. The V gene is TRBV7-9, the J gene TRBJ1-1, with D unclear. The CDR3 is 12 amino acids. The V gene's germline CDR1 is SEHNR and CDR2 FQNEAQ (reference sequence). Trimming removed 5 bases at V and 4 bases at J, with 8 bases between.

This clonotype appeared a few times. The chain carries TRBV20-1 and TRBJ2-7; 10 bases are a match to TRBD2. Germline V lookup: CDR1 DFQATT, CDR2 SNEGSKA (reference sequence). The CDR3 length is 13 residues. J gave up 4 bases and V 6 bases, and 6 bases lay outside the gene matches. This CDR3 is CSAQTSGPYEQYF. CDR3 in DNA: TGCAGTGCGCAGACTAGCGGGCCATACGAGCAGTACTTC.

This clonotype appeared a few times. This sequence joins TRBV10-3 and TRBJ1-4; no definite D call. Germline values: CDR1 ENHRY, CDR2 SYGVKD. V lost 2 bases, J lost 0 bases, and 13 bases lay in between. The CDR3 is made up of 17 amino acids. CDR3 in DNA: TGTGCCATCAGTGAGGGAAAAATAGTTGCAACTAATGAAAAACTGTTTTTT. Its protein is CAISEGKIVATNEKLFF.